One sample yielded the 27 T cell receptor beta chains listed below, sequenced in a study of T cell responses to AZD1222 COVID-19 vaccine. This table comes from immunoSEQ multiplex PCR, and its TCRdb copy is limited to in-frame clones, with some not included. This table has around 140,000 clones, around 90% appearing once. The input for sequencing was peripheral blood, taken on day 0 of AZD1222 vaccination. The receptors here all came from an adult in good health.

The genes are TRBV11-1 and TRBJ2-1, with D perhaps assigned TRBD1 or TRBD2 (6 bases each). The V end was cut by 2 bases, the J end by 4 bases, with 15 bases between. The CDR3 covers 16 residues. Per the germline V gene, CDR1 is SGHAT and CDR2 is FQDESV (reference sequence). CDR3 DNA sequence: TGTGCCAGCAGCTTATTAGGGGGGAGACGGTACAATGAGCAGTTCTTC. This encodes CASSLLGGRRYNEQFF.

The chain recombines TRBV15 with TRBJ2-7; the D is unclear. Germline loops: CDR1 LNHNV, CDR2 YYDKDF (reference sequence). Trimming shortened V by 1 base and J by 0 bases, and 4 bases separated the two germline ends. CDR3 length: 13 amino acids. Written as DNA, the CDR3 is TGTGCCACCAGCAGAGTTAGCTCCTACGAGCAGTACTTC. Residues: CATSRVSSYEQYF.

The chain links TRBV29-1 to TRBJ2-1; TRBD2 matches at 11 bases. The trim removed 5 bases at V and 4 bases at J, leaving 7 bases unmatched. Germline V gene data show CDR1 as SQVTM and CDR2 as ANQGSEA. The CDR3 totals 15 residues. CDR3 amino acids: CSVPGTSGDYNEQFF. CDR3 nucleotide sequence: TGCAGCGTTCCCGGGACTAGCGGAGATTACAATGAGCAGTTCTTC.

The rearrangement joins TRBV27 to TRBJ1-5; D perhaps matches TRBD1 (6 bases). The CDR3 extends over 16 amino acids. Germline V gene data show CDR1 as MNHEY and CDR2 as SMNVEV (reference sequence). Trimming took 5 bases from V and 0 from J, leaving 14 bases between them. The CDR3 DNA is TGTGCCAGCAGTATAAACAGGGTCTATAGCAATCAGCCCCAGCATTTT. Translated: CASSINRVYSNQPQHF.

CDR3 nucleotide sequence: TGTGCCTGGCGGTGGGGCGGGGGAAAACTGTTTTTT. It specifies CAWRWGGGKLFF. The rearrangement links TRBV30 to TRBJ1-4; perhaps TRBD1 as D (5 bases). Germline CDR1 and CDR2: GTSNPN and SVGIG (reference sequence). The length of the CDR3 is 12 residues. Trimming left V 5 bases short and J 10 bases short, with 14 bases between.

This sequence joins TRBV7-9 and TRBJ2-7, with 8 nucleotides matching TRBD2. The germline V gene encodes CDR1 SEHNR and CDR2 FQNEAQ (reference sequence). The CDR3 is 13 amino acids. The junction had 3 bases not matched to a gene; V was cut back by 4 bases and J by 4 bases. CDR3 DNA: TGTGCCAGCAGCTCCGGGAGGGCGTACGAGCAGTACTTC. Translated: CASSSGRAYEQYF.

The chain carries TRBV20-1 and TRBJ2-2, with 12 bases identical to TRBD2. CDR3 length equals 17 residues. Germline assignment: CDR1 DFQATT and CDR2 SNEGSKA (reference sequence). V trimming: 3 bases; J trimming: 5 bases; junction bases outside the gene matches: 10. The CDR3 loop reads CSASILAGGPGTGELFF. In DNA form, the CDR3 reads TGCAGTGCTAGTATCCTAGCGGGAGGGCCGGGGACCGGGGAGCTGTTTTTT.

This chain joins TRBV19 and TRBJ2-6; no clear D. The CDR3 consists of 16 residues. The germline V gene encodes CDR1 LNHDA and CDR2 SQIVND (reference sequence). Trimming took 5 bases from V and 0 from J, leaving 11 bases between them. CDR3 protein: CASSVQSNSGANVLTF. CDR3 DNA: TGTGCCAGTAGTGTCCAGTCCAACTCTGGGGCCAACGTCCTGACTTTC. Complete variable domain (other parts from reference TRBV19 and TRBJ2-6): DGGITQSPKYLFRKEGQNVTLSCEQNLNHDAMYWYRQDPGQGLRLIYYSQIVNDFQKGDIAEGYSVSREKKESFPLTVTSAQKNPTAFYLCASSVQSNSGANVLTFGAGSRLTVL.

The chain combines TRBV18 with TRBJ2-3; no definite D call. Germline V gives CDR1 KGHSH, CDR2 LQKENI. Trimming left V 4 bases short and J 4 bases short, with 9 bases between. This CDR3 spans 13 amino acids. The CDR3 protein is CASSRPDSDTQYF. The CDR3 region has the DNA TGTGCCAGCTCACGGCCAGACTCAGATACGCAGTATTTT.

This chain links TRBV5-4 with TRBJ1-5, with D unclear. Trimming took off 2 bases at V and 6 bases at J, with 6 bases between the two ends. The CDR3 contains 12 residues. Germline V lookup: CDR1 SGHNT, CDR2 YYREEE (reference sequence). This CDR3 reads CASSLPGQPQHF. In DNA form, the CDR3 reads TGTGCCAGCAGCTTACCGGGTCAGCCCCAGCATTTT.

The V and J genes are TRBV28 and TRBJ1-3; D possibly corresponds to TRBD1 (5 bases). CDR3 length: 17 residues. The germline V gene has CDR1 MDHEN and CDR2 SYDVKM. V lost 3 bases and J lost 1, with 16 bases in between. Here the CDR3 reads CASSLFQGARSGNTIYF. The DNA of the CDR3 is TGTGCCAGCAGTTTGTTTCAGGGAGCGAGGTCTGGAAACACCATATATTTT. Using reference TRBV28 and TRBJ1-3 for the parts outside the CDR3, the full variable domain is DVKVTQSSRYLVKRTGEKVFLECVQDMDHENMFWYRQDPGLGLRLIYFSYDVKMKEKGDIPEGYSVSREKKERFSLILESASTNQTSMYLCASSLFQGARSGNTIYFGEGSWLTVV.

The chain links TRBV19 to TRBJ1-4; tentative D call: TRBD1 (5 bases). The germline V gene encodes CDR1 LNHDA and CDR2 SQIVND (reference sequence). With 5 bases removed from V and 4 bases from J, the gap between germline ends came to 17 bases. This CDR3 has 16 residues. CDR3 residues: CASSRRGGVSNEKLFF. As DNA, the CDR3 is TGTGCCAGTAGTCGCCGAGGAGGGGTCAGTAATGAAAAACTGTTTTTT.

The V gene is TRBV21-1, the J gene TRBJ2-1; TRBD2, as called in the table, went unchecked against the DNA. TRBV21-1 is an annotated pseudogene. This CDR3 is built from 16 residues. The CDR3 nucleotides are TGTGCCAGCAGCGACTTCGTAGCGGGAGATGGCGATGAGCAGTTCTTC. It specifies CASSDFVAGDGDEQFF.

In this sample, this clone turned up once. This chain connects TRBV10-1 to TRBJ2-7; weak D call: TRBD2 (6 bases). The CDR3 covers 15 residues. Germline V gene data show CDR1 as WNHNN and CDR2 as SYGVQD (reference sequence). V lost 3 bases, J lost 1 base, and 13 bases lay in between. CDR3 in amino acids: CASSEGSSESYEQYF. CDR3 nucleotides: TGCGCCAGCAGTGAAGGGTCTAGCGAGTCCTACGAGCAGTACTTC.

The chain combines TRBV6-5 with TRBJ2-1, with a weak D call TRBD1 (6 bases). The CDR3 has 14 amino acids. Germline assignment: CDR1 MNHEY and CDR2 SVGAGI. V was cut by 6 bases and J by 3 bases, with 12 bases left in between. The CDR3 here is CASRGAGLYNEQFF. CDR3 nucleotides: TGTGCCAGCAGGGGGGCCGGACTCTACAATGAGCAGTTCTTC.

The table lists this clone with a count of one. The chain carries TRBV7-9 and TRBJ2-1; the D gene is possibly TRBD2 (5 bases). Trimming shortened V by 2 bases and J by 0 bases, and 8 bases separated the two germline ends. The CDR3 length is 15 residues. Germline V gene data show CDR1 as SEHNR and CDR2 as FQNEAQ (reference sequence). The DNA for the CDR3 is TGTGCCAGCAGCTTATCGGGGTACTCCTACAATGAGCAGTTCTTC. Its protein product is CASSLSGYSYNEQFF.

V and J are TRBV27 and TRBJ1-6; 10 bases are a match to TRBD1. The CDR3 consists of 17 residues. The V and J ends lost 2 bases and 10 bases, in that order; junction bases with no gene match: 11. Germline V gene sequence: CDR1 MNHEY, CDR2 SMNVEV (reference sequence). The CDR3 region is CASSLVRDRGPRSPLHF. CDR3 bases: TGTGCCAGCAGTTTAGTCCGGGACAGGGGACCTCGGTCACCCCTCCACTTT.

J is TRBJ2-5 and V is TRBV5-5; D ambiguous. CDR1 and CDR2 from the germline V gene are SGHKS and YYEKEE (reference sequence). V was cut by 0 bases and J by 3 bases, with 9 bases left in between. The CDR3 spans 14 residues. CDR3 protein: CASSLVPQEETQYF. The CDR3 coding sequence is TGTGCCAGCAGCTTGGTCCCCCAAGAAGAGACCCAGTACTTC.

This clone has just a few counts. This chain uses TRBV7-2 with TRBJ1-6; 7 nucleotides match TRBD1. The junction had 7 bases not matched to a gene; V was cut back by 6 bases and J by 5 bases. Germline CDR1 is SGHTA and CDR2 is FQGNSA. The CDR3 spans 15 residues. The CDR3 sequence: CASRSRQGNNSPLHF. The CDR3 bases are TGTGCCAGCAGATCCCGACAGGGAAATAATTCACCCCTCCACTTT. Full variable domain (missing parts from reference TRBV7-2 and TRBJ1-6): GAGVSQSPSNKVTEKGKDVELRCDPISGHTALYWYRQSLGQGLEFLIYFQGNSAPDKSGLPSDRFSAERTGGSVSTLTIQRTQQEDSAVYLCASRSRQGNNSPLHFGNGTRLTVT.

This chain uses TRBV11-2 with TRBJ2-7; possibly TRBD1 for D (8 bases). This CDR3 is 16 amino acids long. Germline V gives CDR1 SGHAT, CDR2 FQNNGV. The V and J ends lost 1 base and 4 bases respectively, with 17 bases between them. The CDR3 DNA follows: TGTGCCAGCAGCTTAGGGGGGGGGACAGGACCGTACGAGCAGTACTTC. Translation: CASSLGGGTGPYEQYF.

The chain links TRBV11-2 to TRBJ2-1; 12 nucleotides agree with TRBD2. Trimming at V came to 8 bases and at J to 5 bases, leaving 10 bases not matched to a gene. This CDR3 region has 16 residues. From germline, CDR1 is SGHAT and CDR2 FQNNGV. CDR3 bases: TGTGCCAGCGCTCTAGGAAGACTAGCGGGAGACAATGAGCAGTTCTTC. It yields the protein CASALGRLAGDNEQFF.

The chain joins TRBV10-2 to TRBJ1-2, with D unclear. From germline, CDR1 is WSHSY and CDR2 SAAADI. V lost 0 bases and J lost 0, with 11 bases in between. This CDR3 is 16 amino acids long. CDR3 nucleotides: TGCGCCAGCAGTGAGTCGAAATCGGGTACTAACTATGGCTACACCTTC. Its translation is CASSESKSGTNYGYTF.

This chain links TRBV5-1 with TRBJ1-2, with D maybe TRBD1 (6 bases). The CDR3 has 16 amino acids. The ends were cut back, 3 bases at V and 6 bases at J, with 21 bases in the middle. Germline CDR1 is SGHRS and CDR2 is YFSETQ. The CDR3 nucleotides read TGCGCCAGCAGCTCCCATACAGGGTTTAATCAGAATGGCTACACCTTC. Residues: CASSSHTGFNQNGYTF. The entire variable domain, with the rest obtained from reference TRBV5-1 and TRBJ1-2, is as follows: KAGVTQTPRYLIKTRGQQVTLSCSPISGHRSVSWYQQTPGQGLQFLFEYFSETQRNKGNFPGRFSGRQFSNSRSEMNVSTLELGDSALYLCASSSHTGFNQNGYTFGSGTRLTVV.

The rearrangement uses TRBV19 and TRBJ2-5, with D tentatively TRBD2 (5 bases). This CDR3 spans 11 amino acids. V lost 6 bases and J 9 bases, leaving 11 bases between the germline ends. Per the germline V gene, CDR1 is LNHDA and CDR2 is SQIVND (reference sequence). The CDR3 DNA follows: TGTGCCAGTAGCCCGGACGGGGCCCAGTACTTC. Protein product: CASSPDGAQYF. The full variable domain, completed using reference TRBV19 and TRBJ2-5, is DGGITQSPKYLFRKEGQNVTLSCEQNLNHDAMYWYRQDPGQGLRLIYYSQIVNDFQKGDIAEGYSVSREKKESFPLTVTSAQKNPTAFYLCASSPDGAQYFGPGTRLLVL.

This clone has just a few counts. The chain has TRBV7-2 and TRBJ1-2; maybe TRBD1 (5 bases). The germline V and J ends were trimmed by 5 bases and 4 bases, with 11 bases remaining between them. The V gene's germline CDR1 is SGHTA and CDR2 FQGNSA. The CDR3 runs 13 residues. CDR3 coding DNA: TGTGCCAGCAGCCTCCTGACAGCCTATGGCTACACCTTC. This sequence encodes CASSLLTAYGYTF.

CDR3 sequence reads: CASSYRQGEAFF. Written as DNA, the CDR3 is TGTGCCAGCAGTTACAGGCAGGGAGAAGCTTTCTTT. V and J are TRBV6-5 and TRBJ1-1, with TRBD1 as a possible D gene (5 bases). The ends were cut back, 2 bases at V and 8 bases at J, with 9 bases in the middle. Germline CDR1 and CDR2: MNHEY and SVGAGI. The length of the CDR3 is 12 residues.

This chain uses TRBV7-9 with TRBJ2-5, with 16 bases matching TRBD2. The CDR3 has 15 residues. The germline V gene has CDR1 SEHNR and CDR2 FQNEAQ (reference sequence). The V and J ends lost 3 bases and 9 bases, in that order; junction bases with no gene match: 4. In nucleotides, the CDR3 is TGTGCCAGCAGCTTGGGGACTAGCGGGAGGGTGGCCCAGTACTTC. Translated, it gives CASSLGTSGRVAQYF.